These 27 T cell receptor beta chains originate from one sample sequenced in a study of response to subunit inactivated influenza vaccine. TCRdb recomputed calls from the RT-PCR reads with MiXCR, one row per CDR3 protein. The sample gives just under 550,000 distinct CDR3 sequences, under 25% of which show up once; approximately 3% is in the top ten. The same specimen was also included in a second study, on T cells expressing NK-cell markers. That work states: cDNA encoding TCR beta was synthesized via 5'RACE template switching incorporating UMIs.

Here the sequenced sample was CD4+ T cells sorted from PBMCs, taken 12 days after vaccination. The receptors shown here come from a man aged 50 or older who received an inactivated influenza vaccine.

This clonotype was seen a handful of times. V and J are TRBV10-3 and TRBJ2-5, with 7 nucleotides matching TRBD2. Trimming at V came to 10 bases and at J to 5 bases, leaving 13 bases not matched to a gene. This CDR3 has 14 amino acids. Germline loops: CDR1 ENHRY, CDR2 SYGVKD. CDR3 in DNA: TGTGCCAGTACCGGGGCAGCGGGGTTGGAGACCCAGTACTTC. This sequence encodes CASTGAAGLETQYF.

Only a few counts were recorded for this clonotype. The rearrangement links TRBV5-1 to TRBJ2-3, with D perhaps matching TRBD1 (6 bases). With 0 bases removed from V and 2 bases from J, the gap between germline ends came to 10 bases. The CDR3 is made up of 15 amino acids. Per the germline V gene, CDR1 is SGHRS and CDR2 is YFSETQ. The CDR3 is CASSLDGGYTDTQYF. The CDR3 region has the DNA TGCGCCAGCAGCTTGGATGGGGGCTACACAGATACGCAGTATTTT.

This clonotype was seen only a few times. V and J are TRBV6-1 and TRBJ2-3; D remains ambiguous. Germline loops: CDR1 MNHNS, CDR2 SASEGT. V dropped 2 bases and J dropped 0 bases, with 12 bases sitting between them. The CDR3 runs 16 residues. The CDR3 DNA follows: TGTGCCAGCAGTGAACAGACACATTCTAGCACAGATACGCAGTATTTT. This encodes CASSEQTHSSTDTQYF.

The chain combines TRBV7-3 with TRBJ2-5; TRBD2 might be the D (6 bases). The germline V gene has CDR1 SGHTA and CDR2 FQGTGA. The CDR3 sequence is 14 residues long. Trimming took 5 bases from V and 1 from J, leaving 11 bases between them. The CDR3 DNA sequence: TGTGCCAGCAGCCCAGCGGGCCTCCAAGAGACCCAGTACTTC. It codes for CASSPAGLQETQYF.

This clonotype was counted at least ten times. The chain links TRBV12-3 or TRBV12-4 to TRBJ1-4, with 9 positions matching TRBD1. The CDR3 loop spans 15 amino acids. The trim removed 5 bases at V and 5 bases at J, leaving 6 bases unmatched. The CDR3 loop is CASSAWTGANEKLFF. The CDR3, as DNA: TGTGCCAGCAGTGCCTGGACAGGGGCAAATGAAAAACTGTTTTTT.

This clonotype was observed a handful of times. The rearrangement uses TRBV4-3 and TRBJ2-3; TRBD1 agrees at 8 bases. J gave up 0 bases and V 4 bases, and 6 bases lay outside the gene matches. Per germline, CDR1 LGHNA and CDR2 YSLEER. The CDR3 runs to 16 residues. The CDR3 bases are TGCGCCAGCAGCCCAGACAGGGGACTTAGCACAGATACGCAGTATTTT. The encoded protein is CASSPDRGLSTDTQYF.

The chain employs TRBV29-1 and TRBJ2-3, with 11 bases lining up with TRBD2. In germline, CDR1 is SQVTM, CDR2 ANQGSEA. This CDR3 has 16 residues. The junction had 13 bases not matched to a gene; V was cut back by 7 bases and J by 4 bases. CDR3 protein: CSAPRASGGQADTQYF. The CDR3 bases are TGCAGCGCCCCGCGAGCTAGCGGGGGGCAGGCAGATACGCAGTATTTT.

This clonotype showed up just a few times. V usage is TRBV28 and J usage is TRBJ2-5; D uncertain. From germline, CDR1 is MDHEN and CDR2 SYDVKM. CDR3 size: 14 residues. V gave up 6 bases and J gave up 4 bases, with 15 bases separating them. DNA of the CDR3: TGTGCCAGCAGCCGAAAGTTGATGGGAGAGACCCAGTACTTC. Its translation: CASSRKLMGETQYF.

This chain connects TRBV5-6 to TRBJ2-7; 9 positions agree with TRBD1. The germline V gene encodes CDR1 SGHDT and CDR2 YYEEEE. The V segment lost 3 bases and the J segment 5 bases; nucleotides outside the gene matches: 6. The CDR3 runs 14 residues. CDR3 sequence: CASSSWDRADEQYF. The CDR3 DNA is TGTGCCAGCAGCTCCTGGGACAGGGCTGACGAGCAGTACTTC.

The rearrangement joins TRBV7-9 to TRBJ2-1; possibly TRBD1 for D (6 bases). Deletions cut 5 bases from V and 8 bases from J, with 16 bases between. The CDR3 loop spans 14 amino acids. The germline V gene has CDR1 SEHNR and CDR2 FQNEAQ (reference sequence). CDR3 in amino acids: CASSLTQGRDEQFF. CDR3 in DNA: TGTGCCAGCAGCCTCACACAGGGACGGGATGAGCAGTTCTTC. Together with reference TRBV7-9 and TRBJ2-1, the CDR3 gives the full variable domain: DTGVSQNPRHKITKRGQNVTFRCDPISEHNRLYWYRQTLGQGPEFLTYFQNEAQLEKSRLLSDRFSAERPKGSFSTLEIQRTEQGDSAMYLCASSLTQGRDEQFFGPGTRLTVL.

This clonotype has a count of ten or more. Here the CDR3 reads CASSPRPLAGGYNEQFF. The CDR3 DNA sequence: TGTGCCAGCAGTCCCCGGCCCCTAGCGGGGGGGTACAATGAGCAGTTCTTC. This chain connects TRBV12-3 or TRBV12-4 to TRBJ2-1, with 12 bases matching TRBD2. The CDR3 is 17 residues long. V lost 5 bases and J lost 4; bases outside the gene matches: 9.

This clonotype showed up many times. CDR3 sequence (DNA): TGTGCCAGCAGCACACAGGGGATTGTGCGAGGGGAGCTGTTTTTT. Protein product: CASSTQGIVRGELFF. V usage is TRBV28 and J usage is TRBJ2-2; 7 bases are a match to TRBD1. J lost 8 bases, V lost 6 bases, and 12 bases had no gene match. This CDR3 contains 15 residues. Germline CDR1 and CDR2: MDHEN and SYDVKM.

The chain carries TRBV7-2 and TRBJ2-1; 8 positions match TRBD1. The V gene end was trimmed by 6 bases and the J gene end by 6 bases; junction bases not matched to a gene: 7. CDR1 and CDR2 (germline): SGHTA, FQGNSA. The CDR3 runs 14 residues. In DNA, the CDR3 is TGTGCCAGCAGAAAGGACAGGGCCCCCAATGAGCAGTTCTTC. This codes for CASRKDRAPNEQFF.

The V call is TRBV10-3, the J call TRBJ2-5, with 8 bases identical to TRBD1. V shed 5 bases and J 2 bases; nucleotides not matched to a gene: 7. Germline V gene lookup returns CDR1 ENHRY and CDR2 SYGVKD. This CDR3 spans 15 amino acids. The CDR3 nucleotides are TGTGCCATCAGTCCCGGGACAGGCAAACAAGAGACCCAGTACTTC. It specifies CAISPGTGKQETQYF.

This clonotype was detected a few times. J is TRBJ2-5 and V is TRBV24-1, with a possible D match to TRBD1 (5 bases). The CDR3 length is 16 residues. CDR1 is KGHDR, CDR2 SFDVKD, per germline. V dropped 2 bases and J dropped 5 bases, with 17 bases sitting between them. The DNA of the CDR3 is TGTGCCACCAGTGATTCGGACACGTTAAGGTTTGAGACCCAGTACTTC. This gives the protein CATSDSDTLRFETQYF.

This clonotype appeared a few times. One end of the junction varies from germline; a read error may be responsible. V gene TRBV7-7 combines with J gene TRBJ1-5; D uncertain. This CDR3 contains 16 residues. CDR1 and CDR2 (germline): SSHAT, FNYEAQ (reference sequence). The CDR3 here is CASSLGSRHINQPQHF. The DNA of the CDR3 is TGTGCTAGCAGCTTAGGTTCGAGACACATCAATCAGCCCCAGCATTTT.

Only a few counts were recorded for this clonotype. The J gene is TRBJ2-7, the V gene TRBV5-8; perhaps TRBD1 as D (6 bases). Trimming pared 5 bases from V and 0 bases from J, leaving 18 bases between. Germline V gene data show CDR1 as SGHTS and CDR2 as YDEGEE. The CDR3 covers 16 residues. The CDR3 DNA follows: TGTGCCAGCAGTTATCGACGGACAGTGAGCTCCTACGAGCAGTACTTC. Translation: CASSYRRTVSSYEQYF.

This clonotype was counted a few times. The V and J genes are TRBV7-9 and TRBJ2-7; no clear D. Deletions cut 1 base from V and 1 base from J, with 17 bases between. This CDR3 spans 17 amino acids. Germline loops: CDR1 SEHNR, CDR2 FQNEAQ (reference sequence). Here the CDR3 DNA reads TGTGCCAGCAGCTTAGTAGGAAAGAATGTTGCATCCTACGAGCAGTACTTC. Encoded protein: CASSLVGKNVASYEQYF. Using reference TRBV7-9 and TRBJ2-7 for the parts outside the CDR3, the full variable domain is DTGVSQNPRHKITKRGQNVTFRCDPISEHNRLYWYRQTLGQGPEFLTYFQNEAQLEKSRLLSDRFSAERPKGSFSTLEIQRTEQGDSAMYLCASSLVGKNVASYEQYFGPGTRLTVT.

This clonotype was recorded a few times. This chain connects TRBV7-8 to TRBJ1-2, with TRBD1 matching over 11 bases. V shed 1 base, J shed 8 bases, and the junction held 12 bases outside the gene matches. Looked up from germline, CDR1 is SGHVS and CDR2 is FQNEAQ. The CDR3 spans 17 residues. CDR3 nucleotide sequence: TGTGCCAGCAGCTTAGAGCCTTTTGGACAGGGGGCTCGGGGCTACACCTTC. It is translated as CASSLEPFGQGARGYTF.

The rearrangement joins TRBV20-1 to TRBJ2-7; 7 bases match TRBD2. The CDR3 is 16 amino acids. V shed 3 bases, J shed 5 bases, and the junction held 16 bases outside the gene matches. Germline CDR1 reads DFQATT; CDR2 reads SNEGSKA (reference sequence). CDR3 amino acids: CSASRRLADPLNEQYF. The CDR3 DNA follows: TGCAGTGCTAGTCGACGGCTAGCGGACCCCCTAAACGAGCAGTACTTC.

The CDR3 coding sequence is TGTGCCAGCAGTTTAACCCGTGGCGGGGGGCCGTACGAGCAGTACTTC. This codes for CASSLTRGGGPYEQYF. The rearrangement links TRBV12-3 or TRBV12-4 to TRBJ2-7; 8 bases align to TRBD2. The J segment lost 4 bases and the V segment lost 2 bases, leaving 10 bases of the junction unmatched. The CDR3 is 16 amino acids.

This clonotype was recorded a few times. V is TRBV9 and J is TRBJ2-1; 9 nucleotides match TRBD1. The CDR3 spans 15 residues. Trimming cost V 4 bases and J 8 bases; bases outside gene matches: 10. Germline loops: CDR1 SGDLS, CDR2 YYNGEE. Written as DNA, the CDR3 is TGTGCCAGCAGCTCAAGGAGGGACAGGGTCGATGAGCAGTTCTTC. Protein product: CASSSRRDRVDEQFF.

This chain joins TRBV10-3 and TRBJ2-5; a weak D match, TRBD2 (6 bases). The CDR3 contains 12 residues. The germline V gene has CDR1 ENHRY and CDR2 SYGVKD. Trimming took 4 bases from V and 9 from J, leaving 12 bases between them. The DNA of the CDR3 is TGTGCCATCAGTGTTCCGTCGGGGGCCCAGTACTTC. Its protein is CAISVPSGAQYF.

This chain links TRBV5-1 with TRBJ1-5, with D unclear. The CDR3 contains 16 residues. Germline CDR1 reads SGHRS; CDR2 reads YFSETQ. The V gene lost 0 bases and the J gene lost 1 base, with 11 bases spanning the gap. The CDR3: CASSLVWAGSNQPQHF. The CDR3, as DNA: TGCGCCAGCAGCTTGGTTTGGGCGGGGAGCAATCAGCCCCAGCATTTT.

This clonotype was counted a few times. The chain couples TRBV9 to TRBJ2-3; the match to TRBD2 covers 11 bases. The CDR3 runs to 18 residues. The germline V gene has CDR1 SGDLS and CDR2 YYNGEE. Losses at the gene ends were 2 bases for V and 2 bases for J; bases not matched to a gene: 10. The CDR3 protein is CASSVGTSGSHITDTQYF. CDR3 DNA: TGTGCCAGCAGCGTTGGAACTAGCGGGAGTCATATCACAGATACGCAGTATTTT.

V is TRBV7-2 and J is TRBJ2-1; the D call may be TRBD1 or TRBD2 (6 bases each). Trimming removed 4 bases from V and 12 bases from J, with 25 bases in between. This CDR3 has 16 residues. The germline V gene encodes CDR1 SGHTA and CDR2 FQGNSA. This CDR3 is CASSSLRRLGGFVQFF. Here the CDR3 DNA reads TGTGCCAGCAGCTCCCTCCGGAGACTAGGGGGGTTTGTGCAGTTCTTC.

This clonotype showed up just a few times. CDR3 DNA: TGCAGTGCTAGACCCCGGGACAGGGGTGAAAAACTGTTTTTT. Translating gives CSARPRDRGEKLFF. V usage is TRBV20-1 and J usage is TRBJ1-4; the match to TRBD1 covers 10 bases. With V trimmed by 2 bases and J by 7 bases, 4 bases remained unmatched. The germline gives CDR1 DFQATT, CDR2 SNEGSKA (reference sequence). CDR3 size: 14 residues.